The rows below give T cell receptor beta chains drawn from one sample of a study of T cell repertoires in aging, cancer and after chemotherapy. TCRdb ran MiXCR on the multiplex PCR reads and lists one entry per CDR3 protein. The sample records 9,500 or so distinct CDR3 sequences, about 25% being singletons. Source material: blood. These receptors all come from a human donor in good health. Both conserved end residues are part of each CDR3. D genes are given only for firm matches. For some rows the clone size is stated as once, few or many, or as a class when expanded; others skip it.

abundance: medium-sized; v_gene: TRBV19; j_gene: TRBJ2-1; d_gene: TRBD2; CDR3nt: TGTGCCAGTAATGCGGGAGGGGACAATGAGCAGTTCTTC; CDR3aa: CASNAGGDNEQFF
abundance: NA; v_gene: TRBV7-6; j_gene: TRBJ2-1; d_gene: TRBD1; CDR3nt: TGTGCCAGCAGCTCCCGGGACAGGGAAAGTGATGAGCAGTTCTTC; CDR3aa: CASSSRDRESDEQFF
abundance: NA; v_gene: TRBV5-1; j_gene: TRBJ1-2; d_gene: TRBD1; CDR3nt: TGCGCCAGCAGCTTGGCCTCCGGGACAGCCGTATTTAACTATGGCTACACCTTC; CDR3aa: CASSLASGTAVFNYGYTF
abundance: few; v_gene: TRBV7-2; j_gene: TRBJ2-1; d_gene: TRBD2; CDR3nt: TGTGCCAGCAGCCCCGGGACTAGCGGGAGCAATGAGCAGTTCTTC; CDR3aa: CASSPGTSGSNEQFF
abundance: NA; v_gene: TRBV7-9; j_gene: TRBJ2-7; d_gene: NA; CDR3nt: TGTCCCAGCAGCAAGTCAGGTTTCCACGAGCAGTACTTC; CDR3aa: CPSSKSGFHEQYF
abundance: medium-sized; v_gene: TRBV6-5; j_gene: TRBJ2-3; d_gene: TRBD2; CDR3nt: TGTGCCAGCAGTGCCGGGCAGCGGGGGTTAGATACGCAGTATTTT; CDR3aa: CASSAGQRGLDTQYF
abundance: NA; v_gene: TRBV20-1; j_gene: TRBJ2-3; d_gene: NA; CDR3nt: TGCAGTGGTCGGGGCAGCGGACGGCAGTATTTT; CDR3aa: CSGRGSGRQYF
abundance: few; v_gene: TRBV7-9; j_gene: TRBJ1-6; d_gene: TRBD1; CDR3nt: TGTGCCAGCAGCATGGTAGGGACAGAGAGTTATTCACCCCTCCACTTT; CDR3aa: CASSMVGTESYSPLHF
abundance: NA; v_gene: TRBV10-3; j_gene: TRBJ2-7; d_gene: TRBD2; CDR3nt: TGTGCCATCAGTACTAGCGGGAGTATGAACGAGCAGTACTTC; CDR3aa: CAISTSGSMNEQYF
abundance: few; v_gene: TRBV20-1; j_gene: TRBJ2-2; d_gene: TRBD2; CDR3nt: TGCAGTGCTAGAGAAGGGACTAGCGGTCTGACCGGGGAGCTGTTTTTT; CDR3aa: CSAREGTSGLTGELFF
abundance: NA; v_gene: TRBV30; j_gene: TRBJ2-1; d_gene: NA; CDR3nt: TGTGCCTGGAGTGTACGTCCCCGACCCAGCAATGAGCAGTTCTTC; CDR3aa: CAWSVRPRPSNEQFF
abundance: few; v_gene: TRBV10-3; j_gene: TRBJ2-3; d_gene: TRBD1; CDR3nt: TGTGCCATCAGTGCCTTTACTAGGGACAGGGTGGATACGCAGTATTTT; CDR3aa: CAISAFTRDRVDTQYF
abundance: NA; v_gene: TRBV28; j_gene: TRBJ1-4; d_gene: TRBD1; CDR3nt: TGTGCCAGCAGTTTAGGGACAGGGTCCACTAATGAAAAACTGTTTTTT; CDR3aa: CASSLGTGSTNEKLFF
abundance: NA; v_gene: TRBV12-3/TRBV12-4; j_gene: TRBJ2-1; d_gene: NA; CDR3nt: TGTGCCAGCAGCTCAGGGTTGAGGGGCAGGCACAATGAGCAGTTCTTC; CDR3aa: CASSSGLRGRHNEQFF
abundance: NA; v_gene: TRBV18; j_gene: TRBJ2-1; d_gene: NA; CDR3nt: TGTGCCAGCTCACTGGGATGGACCGCCCGAGATGAGCAGTTCTTC; CDR3aa: CASSLGWTARDEQFF
abundance: few; v_gene: TRBV7-2; j_gene: TRBJ2-4; d_gene: NA; CDR3nt: TGTGCCAGCAGCTTAGATCGGTTCGGCGGGGCCAAAAACATTCAGTACTTC; CDR3aa: CASSLDRFGGAKNIQYF
abundance: NA; v_gene: TRBV5-1; j_gene: TRBJ2-5; d_gene: NA; CDR3nt: TGCGCCAGCAGCGCAATCTCTAGCGACCAAGAGACCCAGTACTTC; CDR3aa: CASSAISSDQETQYF